These 7 T cell receptor beta chains originate from one sample sequenced in a study of blood T cell repertoires in COVID-19. The table came from immunoSEQ multiplex PCR; TCRdb's copy has only in-frame clones and leaves some out. The sample has about 240,000 clones; roughly 80% are singletons. Sequencing was carried out using peripheral blood. Receptors were obtained from a woman younger than 35 with acute or convalescent COVID-19.

The rearrangement uses TRBV7-2 and TRBJ1-2; D is uncertain. V lost 2 bases to trimming and J lost 4 bases, with 11 bases between them. Germline CDR1 SGHTA, CDR2 FQGNSA. This CDR3 spans 14 amino acids. This chain's CDR3 is CASSLYPTGYGYTF. Written as DNA, the CDR3 is TGTGCCAGCAGCTTATATCCAACCGGCTATGGCTACACCTTC.

The chain has TRBV19 and TRBJ2-3; 8 positions match TRBD1. From germline, CDR1 is LNHDA and CDR2 SQIVND (reference sequence). V shed 5 bases and J 4 bases; nucleotides not matched to a gene: 8. The CDR3 covers 15 residues. CDR3 residues: CASSPRTGIADTQYF. The CDR3 nucleotides are TGTGCCAGTAGTCCCCGGACAGGGATTGCAGATACGCAGTATTTT.

This clone has a single count. The chain carries TRBV11-2 and TRBJ1-1; D gene ambiguous. CDR3 length: 13 residues. Germline values: CDR1 SGHAT, CDR2 FQNNGV. The V and J ends lost 4 bases and 7 bases respectively, with 13 bases between them. CDR3 bases: TGTGCCAGCAGCTCCATACACCGTCGTGAAGCTTTCTTT. Encoded protein: CASSSIHRREAFF.

The J gene is TRBJ1-3, the V gene TRBV13; 7 nucleotides match TRBD1. The V segment lost 4 bases and the J segment 4 bases; nucleotides outside the gene matches: 7. The CDR3 covers 15 residues. CDR1 and CDR2 from the germline V gene are PRHDT and FYEKMQ (reference sequence). As DNA, the CDR3 is TGTGCCAGCAGCTCCCAATCGACAGGGGGAAACACCATATATTTT. This translates into CASSSQSTGGNTIYF.

A few counts support this clone. The chain has TRBV5-4 and TRBJ2-6; no reliable D call. The germline V and J ends were trimmed by 1 base and 1 base, with 6 bases remaining between them. CDR1 is SGHNT, CDR2 YYREEE, per germline (reference sequence). The CDR3 sequence is 15 residues long. CDR3 sequence reads: CASSLPGSGANVLTF. The CDR3 DNA is TGTGCCAGCAGCTTGCCGGGTTCTGGGGCCAACGTCCTGACTTTC.

The chain combines TRBV6-5 with TRBJ1-3; 7 bases agree with TRBD1. The trim removed 5 bases at V and 4 bases at J, leaving 5 bases unmatched. Germline-derived CDR1 and CDR2 are MNHEY and SVGAGI. The CDR3 has 14 residues. CDR3 DNA sequence: TGTGCCAGCAGTCCGGGACAGTCCGGAAACACCATATATTTT. Protein sequence: CASSPGQSGNTIYF.

The V gene is TRBV6-5, the J gene TRBJ1-5; possible D gene TRBD1, 5 bases. CDR1 is MNHEY, CDR2 SVGAGI, per germline. The length of the CDR3 is 15 residues. V lost 6 bases and J lost 0, with 12 bases in between. The CDR3 protein is CASSLGHTSNQPQHF. CDR3 nucleotide sequence: TGTGCCAGCAGCCTAGGACATACTAGCAATCAGCCCCAGCATTTT.